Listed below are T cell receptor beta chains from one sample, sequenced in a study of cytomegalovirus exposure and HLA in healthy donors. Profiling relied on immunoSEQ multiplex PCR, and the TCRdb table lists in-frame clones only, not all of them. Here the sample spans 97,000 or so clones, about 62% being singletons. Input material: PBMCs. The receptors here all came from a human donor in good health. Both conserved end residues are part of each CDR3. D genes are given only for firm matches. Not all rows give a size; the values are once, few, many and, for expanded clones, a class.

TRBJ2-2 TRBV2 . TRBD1 CASIAPRDRPTGELFF TGTGCCAGCATTGCTCCCCGGGACAGACCCACCGGGGAGCTGTTTTTT
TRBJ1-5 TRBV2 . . CTSSAVLPRNQPQHF TGTACCAGCAGTGCGGTTCTCCCGAGAAATCAGCCCCAGCATTTT
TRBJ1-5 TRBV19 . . CASSETGGGNQPQHF TGTGCCAGTAGCGAGACAGGCGGCGGCAATCAGCCCCAGCATTTT
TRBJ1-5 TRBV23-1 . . CASGLPWSQPQHF TGCGCCAGCGGTCTGCCGTGGAGTCAGCCCCAGCATTTT
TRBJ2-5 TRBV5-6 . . CASSLTGDQETQYF TGTGCCAGCAGCTTAACGGGGGACCAAGAGACCCAGTACTTC
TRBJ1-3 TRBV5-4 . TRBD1 CASSPDRGSGNTIYF TGTGCCAGCAGCCCGGACAGGGGTTCTGGAAACACCATATATTTT
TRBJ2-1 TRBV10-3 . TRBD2 CAISEDGKAGVLVEQFF TGTGCCATCAGTGAGGACGGGAAAGCGGGAGTATTGGTTGAGCAGTTCTTC
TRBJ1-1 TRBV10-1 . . CASRAQKNTEAFF TGCGCCAGCAGAGCGCAAAAGAACACTGAAGCTTTCTTT
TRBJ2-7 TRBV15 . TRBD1 CATSGGQGAYEQYF TGTGCCACCAGCGGGGGACAGGGCGCCTACGAGCAGTACTTC
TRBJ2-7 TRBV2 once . CASSETVSYEQYF TGTGCCAGCAGTGAAACAGTCTCCTACGAGCAGTACTTC
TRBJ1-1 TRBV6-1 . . CASSEGASVVAFF TGTGCCAGCAGTGAAGGGGCCTCAGTTGTGGCTTTCTTT